The 30 T cell receptor beta chains listed next were all sequenced from one sample in a study of T cell responses to AZD1222 COVID-19 vaccine. The repertoire was sequenced with immunoSEQ multiplex PCR; TCRdb's copy has only in-frame clones and lacks some. The sample yields about 180,000 clones, roughly nine tenths seen once. The specimen was peripheral blood, collected on day 0 of AZD1222 vaccination. The receptors were sampled from an adult in good health.

The CDR3 DNA reads TGTGCCACCAGCAGAGATTGGATTGACAGGTCCAGCTCCTTCTATCAGCCCCAGCATTTT. Translating it yields CATSRDWIDRSSSFYQPQHF. This sequence joins TRBV15 and TRBJ1-5; TRBD1 might be the D (6 bases). The V and J ends lost 0 bases and 5 bases respectively, with 26 bases between them. CDR1 LNHNV and CDR2 YYDKDF come from the germline V gene (reference sequence). The CDR3 consists of 20 residues.

The chain is built from TRBV11-3 and TRBJ2-1, with no clear D. Trimming took 6 bases from V and 7 from J, leaving 10 bases between them. CDR3 length: 12 amino acids. Germline V lookup: CDR1 SGHNT, CDR2 YENEEA. For the CDR3, the DNA is TGTGCCAGCAGTTATGGACGGAATGAGCAGTTCTTC. This codes for CASSYGRNEQFF.

The chain carries TRBV27 and TRBJ1-5; D gene uncertain. This CDR3 has 14 amino acids. The V end lost 8 bases, the J end lost 1 base, and 12 bases lay between the germline ends. Germline values: CDR1 MNHEY, CDR2 SMNVEV (reference sequence). The CDR3 is CASRPGLSNQPQHF. The CDR3 region has the DNA TGTGCCAGCCGCCCTGGTCTGAGCAATCAGCCCCAGCATTTT.

This clone occurred a few times. The chain links TRBV27 to TRBJ2-7, with 9 bases fitting TRBD2. This CDR3 comprises 17 residues. Germline CDR1 reads MNHEY; CDR2 reads SMNVEV (reference sequence). With V trimmed by 2 bases and J by 3 bases, 11 bases remained unmatched. The CDR3 loop reads CASSLNPPRTSVYEQYF. The CDR3 DNA follows: TGTGCCAGCAGTTTAAATCCACCCCGGACTAGCGTCTACGAGCAGTACTTC.

The chain couples TRBV5-4 to TRBJ1-2, with 9 bases that match TRBD1. V trimming: 0 bases; J trimming: 8 bases; junction bases outside the gene matches: 14. This CDR3 is built from 17 residues. Germline V gene lookup returns CDR1 SGHNT and CDR2 YYREEE (reference sequence). The chain's CDR3 is CASSLDGQGTYGVGYTF. The CDR3 DNA reads as TGTGCCAGCAGCTTGGATGGACAGGGGACCTACGGGGTGGGCTACACCTTC.

This rearrangement joins TRBV19 to TRBJ1-5; D call uncertain. The CDR3 runs to 15 residues. V was shortened by 7 bases and J by 4 bases, with 17 bases between the two germline ends. In germline, CDR1 is LNHDA, CDR2 SQIVND (reference sequence). The CDR3 is CASTTWKGLNQPQHF. The CDR3 DNA is TGTGCCAGTACCACGTGGAAGGGCCTTAATCAGCCCCAGCATTTT.

The genes are TRBV27 and TRBJ1-1; TRBD1 might be the D (5 bases). V lost 6 bases to trimming and J lost 0 bases, with 14 bases between them. Looked up from germline, CDR1 is MNHEY and CDR2 is SMNVEV (reference sequence). The CDR3 covers 15 residues. The CDR3 here is CASRGFDSLNTEAFF. CDR3 in DNA: TGTGCCAGCAGGGGGTTCGACAGCCTGAACACTGAAGCTTTCTTT.

The chain joins TRBV6-2 or TRBV6-3 to TRBJ2-3, with TRBD2 matching over 8 bases. J lost 1 base, V lost 6 bases, and 24 bases had no gene match. The CDR3 extends over 21 amino acids. Germline V gene sequence: CDR1 MNHEY, CDR2 SVGEGT. The CDR3 region has the DNA TGTGCCAGCAGCTTCCGAATGACGGAGCCCGCTGTAGCGGGGCGCACAGATACGCAGTATTTT. Translating it yields CASSFRMTEPAVAGRTDTQYF.

The chain employs TRBV7-2 and TRBJ1-5, with 9 bases that match TRBD1. V gave up 5 bases and J gave up 7 bases; unmatched junction bases: 9. The CDR3 is 15 amino acids. Germline V gives CDR1 SGHTA, CDR2 FQGNSA. CDR3 in amino acids: CASSQSPDRGQPQHF. The CDR3 bases are TGTGCCAGCAGCCAGTCCCCGGACAGGGGACAGCCCCAGCATTTT.

This chain joins TRBV27 and TRBJ1-5; TRBD1 might be the D (6 bases). The CDR3 sequence is 13 residues long. Germline V lookup: CDR1 MNHEY, CDR2 SMNVEV (reference sequence). Trimming left V 4 bases short and J 5 bases short, with 9 bases between. The CDR3: CASSSRGYQPQHF. DNA of the CDR3: TGTGCCAGCAGTTCGAGGGGGTATCAGCCCCAGCATTTT.

The chain employs TRBV28 and TRBJ2-1, with D possibly TRBD1 on 5 matching bases. This CDR3 is 13 amino acids long. Germline V lookup: CDR1 MDHEN, CDR2 SYDVKM. V lost 9 bases and J lost 2, with 11 bases in between. The CDR3 sequence: CASIKTAYNEQFF. The CDR3 DNA is TGTGCCAGTATAAAGACAGCCTACAATGAGCAGTTCTTC.

The CDR3 is CARGGNTEAFF. The CDR3 bases are TGTGCCCGGGGGGGGAACACTGAAGCTTTCTTT. The chain combines TRBV30 with TRBJ1-1; D perhaps matches TRBD1 (5 bases). The CDR3 is 11 amino acids. Per the germline V gene, CDR1 is GTSNPN and CDR2 is SVGIG (reference sequence). V gave up 8 bases and J gave up 1 base, with 8 bases separating them. Using reference TRBV30 and TRBJ1-1 for the parts outside the CDR3, the full variable domain is SQTIHQWPATLVQPVGSPLSLECTVEGTSNPNLYWYRQAAGRGLQLLFYSVGIGQISSEVPQNLSASRPQDRQFILSSKKLLLSDSGFYLCARGGNTEAFFGQGTRLTVV.

This clone was found once. The chain links TRBV7-8 to TRBJ1-1; D is unresolved. V was trimmed by 1 base and J by 11 bases, leaving 20 bases between them. This CDR3 has 15 amino acids. Germline CDR1 SGHVS, CDR2 FQNEAQ. DNA of the CDR3: TGTGCCAGCAGCTTAGAGATAGGCAGTTCCCTCCCTGCTTTCTTT. Its protein product is CASSLEIGSSLPAFF.

The chain carries TRBV11-1 and TRBJ2-1; the match to TRBD2 covers 11 bases. The CDR3 spans 16 residues. With V trimmed by 5 bases and J by 4 bases, 7 bases remained unmatched. Germline V gene data show CDR1 as SGHAT and CDR2 as FQDESV (reference sequence). In DNA, the CDR3 is TGTGCCAGCAGCCAAACCGGGACTAGCGGATACAATGAGCAGTTCTTC. It encodes CASSQTGTSGYNEQFF. The variable domain in full, with the rest retrieved from reference TRBV11-1 and TRBJ2-1, is EAEVAQSPRYKITEKSQAVAFWCDPISGHATLYWYRQILGQGPELLVQFQDESVVDDSQLPKDRFSAERLKGVDSTLKIQPAELGDSAMYLCASSQTGTSGYNEQFFGPGTRLTVL.

V gene TRBV19 combines with J gene TRBJ2-2; D not certain. There are 15 residues in the CDR3. CDR1 is LNHDA, CDR2 SQIVND, per germline (reference sequence). The germline V and J ends were trimmed by 5 bases and 1 base, with 11 bases remaining between them. The CDR3, as DNA: TGTGCCAGTAGTCCGAAAGCTCGGAACACCGGGGAGCTGTTTTTT. This gives the protein CASSPKARNTGELFF.

This clone was seen once. CDR3 DNA sequence: TGTGCCAGTAATGCGGACGGACGGATATACAATGAGCAGTTCTTC. It translates to CASNADGRIYNEQFF. This rearrangement joins TRBV19 to TRBJ2-1; D is unclear. CDR3 length equals 15 residues. The ends were cut back, 7 bases at V and 4 bases at J, with 17 bases in the middle. Germline values: CDR1 LNHDA, CDR2 SQIVND (reference sequence). Supplemented by reference TRBV19 and TRBJ2-1, the full variable domain reads DGGITQSPKYLFRKEGQNVTLSCEQNLNHDAMYWYRQDPGQGLRLIYYSQIVNDFQKGDIAEGYSVSREKKESFPLTVTSAQKNPTAFYLCASNADGRIYNEQFFGPGTRLTVL.

This clone has a single count. The rearrangement uses TRBV7-9 and TRBJ2-2; 8 bases agree with TRBD2. Per the germline V gene, CDR1 is SEHNR and CDR2 is FQNEAQ (reference sequence). With 2 bases clipped from V and 5 bases from J, the junction kept 10 bases outside the gene matches. The CDR3 totals 17 residues. CDR3: CASSLPAGGVGTGELFF. In DNA, the CDR3 is TGTGCCAGCAGCTTACCCGCGGGGGGCGTGGGAACCGGGGAGCTGTTTTTT.

The chain combines TRBV6-2 or TRBV6-3 with TRBJ2-7; 8 bases are shared with TRBD2. The V segment lost 6 bases and the J segment 2 bases; nucleotides outside the gene matches: 12. From germline, CDR1 is MNHEY and CDR2 SVGEGT. This CDR3 spans 16 amino acids. In nucleotides, the CDR3 is TGTGCCAGCAGCCCCAGCCGACTAGCGCGCACCTACGAGCAGTACTTC. It codes for CASSPSRLARTYEQYF.

This chain connects TRBV7-8 to TRBJ2-6; no clear D gene. The CDR3 has 18 amino acids. Trimming pared 1 base from V and 0 bases from J, leaving 13 bases between. Germline V gene sequence: CDR1 SGHVS, CDR2 FQNEAQ. CDR3 protein: CASSLVGARFSGANVLTF. The DNA for the CDR3 is TGTGCCAGCAGCTTAGTAGGAGCCCGATTCTCTGGGGCCAACGTCCTGACTTTC.

The chain combines TRBV30 with TRBJ1-1; D is ambiguous. Germline V lookup: CDR1 GTSNPN, CDR2 SVGIG (reference sequence). Trimming took off 4 bases at V and 6 bases at J, with 12 bases between the two ends. CDR3 length: 12 residues. CDR3 bases: TGTGCCTGGAAAGGGTCTGAAGCTGAAGCTTTCTTT. Translating it yields CAWKGSEAEAFF.

The chain recombines TRBV6-2 or TRBV6-3 with TRBJ2-7; D uncertain. Germline CDR1 MNHEY, CDR2 SVGEGT. Trimming removed 6 bases from V and 3 bases from J, with 6 bases in between. CDR3 size: 11 residues. CDR3 coding DNA: TGTGCCAGCAGCCCCCACTACGAGCAGTACTTC. Protein: CASSPHYEQYF.

Turning to this clone: This specimen includes other DNA sequences encoding the same CDR3. The rearrangement joins TRBV19 to TRBJ1-1, with D hard to call. Germline V gene sequence: CDR1 LNHDA, CDR2 SQIVND (reference sequence). Trimming cost V 6 bases and J 1 base, with 9 bases left between them. This CDR3 contains 13 residues. The DNA for the CDR3 is TGTGCCAGTAGCCCTACACAGAACACTGAAGCTTTCTTT. Translating it yields CASSPTQNTEAFF.

The V call is TRBV7-2, the J call TRBJ2-1; 9 bases line up with TRBD2. CDR1 is SGHTA and CDR2 is FQGNSA in the germline V gene. J was trimmed by 8 bases and V by 0 bases; bases with no gene match: 5. This CDR3 has 15 residues. As DNA, the CDR3 is TGTGCCAGCAGCTTAGCTAGCGGGAGATTCGATGAGCAGTTCTTC. The encoded protein is CASSLASGRFDEQFF.

The chain joins TRBV27 to TRBJ1-6; 7 nucleotides match TRBD1. There are 14 residues in the CDR3. Germline CDR1 is MNHEY and CDR2 is SMNVEV (reference sequence). Trimming removed 5 bases from V and 4 bases from J; junction bases left unmatched: 2. The CDR3 protein is CASSMTGYNSPLHF. DNA for the CDR3: TGTGCCAGCAGTATGACAGGGTATAATTCACCCCTCCACTTT.

For the CDR3, the DNA is TGTGCCAGCAGCAGTCCGGGGGGGAGCTATGGCTACACCTTC. Translating it yields CASSSPGGSYGYTF. The rearrangement uses TRBV5-4 and TRBJ1-2; the D gene is possibly TRBD1 (5 bases). Germline V lookup: CDR1 SGHNT, CDR2 YYREEE (reference sequence). The CDR3 totals 14 residues. V lost 4 bases and J lost 4, with 14 bases in between. Full variable domain (outside the CDR3, taken from reference TRBV5-4 and TRBJ1-2): ETGVTQSPTHLIKTRGQQVTLRCSSQSGHNTVSWYQQALGQGPQFIFQYYREEENGRGNFPPRFSGLQFPNYSSELNVNALELDDSALYLCASSSPGGSYGYTFGSGTRLTVV.

This clone was picked up one time. This rearrangement joins TRBV6-5 to TRBJ2-1; no clear D. V lost 2 bases, J lost 3 bases, and 5 bases lay in between. The CDR3 consists of 13 residues. CDR1 is MNHEY and CDR2 is SVGAGI in the germline V gene. The CDR3 DNA reads TGTGCCAGCAGTTACGACCACTACAATGAGCAGTTCTTC. Translation: CASSYDHYNEQFF.

V usage is TRBV28 and J usage is TRBJ1-2, with 8 bases identical to TRBD1. With V trimmed by 2 bases and J by 5 bases, 4 bases remained unmatched. Germline CDR1 is MDHEN and CDR2 is SYDVKM. There are 14 residues in the CDR3. This CDR3 reads CASSLRTGWYGYTF. The CDR3 region has the DNA TGTGCCAGCAGTTTAAGGACAGGGTGGTATGGCTACACCTTC.

This clone showed up just a few times. The CDR3 DNA follows: TGTGCCAGCAGCCAAGACTATGAAGCTTTCTTT. Protein product: CASSQDYEAFF. This chain joins TRBV4-2 and TRBJ1-1; D call uncertain. The germline V gene has CDR1 LGHNA and CDR2 YNFKEQ. V was clipped by 0 bases and J by 7 bases, with 3 bases between them. The CDR3 spans 11 residues.

The chain couples TRBV4-1 to TRBJ1-6; TRBD1 matches 7 bases. Trimming took 3 bases from V and 9 from J; bases not matched to a gene: 5. CDR1 is MGHRA and CDR2 is YSYEKL in the germline V gene. CDR3 length: 14 residues. In nucleotides, the CDR3 is TGCGCCAGCAGCCAGGAGACAGGGTCTTCACCCCTCCACTTT. It encodes CASSQETGSSPLHF.

This chain uses TRBV10-1 with TRBJ2-7; 7 bases match TRBD1. The CDR3 is made up of 14 amino acids. With V trimmed by 2 bases and J by 3 bases, 4 bases remained unmatched. The germline V gene has CDR1 WNHNN and CDR2 SYGVQD (reference sequence). Here the CDR3 reads CASSEDGTDYEQYF. As DNA, the CDR3 is TGCGCCAGCAGTGAGGACGGGACAGACTACGAGCAGTACTTC.